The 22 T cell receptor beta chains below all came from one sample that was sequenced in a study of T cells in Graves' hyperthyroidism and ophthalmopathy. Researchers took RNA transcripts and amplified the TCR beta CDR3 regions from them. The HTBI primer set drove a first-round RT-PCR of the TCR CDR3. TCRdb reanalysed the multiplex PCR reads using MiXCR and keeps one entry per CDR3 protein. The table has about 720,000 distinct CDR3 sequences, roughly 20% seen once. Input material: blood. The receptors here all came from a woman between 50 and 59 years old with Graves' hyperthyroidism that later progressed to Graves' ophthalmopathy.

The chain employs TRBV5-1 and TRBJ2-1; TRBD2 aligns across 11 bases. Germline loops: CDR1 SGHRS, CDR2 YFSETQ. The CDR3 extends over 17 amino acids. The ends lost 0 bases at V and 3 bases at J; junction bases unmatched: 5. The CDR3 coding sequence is TGCGCCAGCAGCTTGGGGACTAGCGGGTCCGTCTACAATGAGCAGTTCTTC. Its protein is CASSLGTSGSVYNEQFF.

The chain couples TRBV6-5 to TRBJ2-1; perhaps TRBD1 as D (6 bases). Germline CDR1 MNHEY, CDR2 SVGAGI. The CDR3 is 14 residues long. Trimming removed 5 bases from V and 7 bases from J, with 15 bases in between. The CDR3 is CASSNPGQWNEQFF. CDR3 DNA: TGTGCCAGCAGTAACCCCGGACAGTGGAATGAGCAGTTCTTC.

Written as DNA, the CDR3 is TGTGCCAGCATAAGCCCCACTGAAGCTTTCTTT. Translated: CASISPTEAFF. The chain joins TRBV6-1 to TRBJ1-1; D unresolved. Trimming took off 7 bases at V and 4 bases at J, with 7 bases between the two ends. Per the germline V gene, CDR1 is MNHNS and CDR2 is SASEGT. The CDR3 runs to 11 residues.

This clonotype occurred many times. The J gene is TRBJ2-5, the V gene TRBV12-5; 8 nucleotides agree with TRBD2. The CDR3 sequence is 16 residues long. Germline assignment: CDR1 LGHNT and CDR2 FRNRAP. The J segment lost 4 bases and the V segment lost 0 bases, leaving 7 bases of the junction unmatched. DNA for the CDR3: TGTGCTAGTGGTTTGGTACCAAGCGGGAGTAGAGAGACCCAGTACTTC. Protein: CASGLVPSGSRETQYF.

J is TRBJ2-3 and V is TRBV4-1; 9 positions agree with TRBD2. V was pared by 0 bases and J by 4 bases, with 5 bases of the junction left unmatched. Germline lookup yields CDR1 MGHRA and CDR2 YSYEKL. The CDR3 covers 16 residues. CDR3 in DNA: TGCGCCAGCAGCCAAGAACCGGGACTAGCCGCAGATACGCAGTATTTT. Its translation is CASSQEPGLAADTQYF.

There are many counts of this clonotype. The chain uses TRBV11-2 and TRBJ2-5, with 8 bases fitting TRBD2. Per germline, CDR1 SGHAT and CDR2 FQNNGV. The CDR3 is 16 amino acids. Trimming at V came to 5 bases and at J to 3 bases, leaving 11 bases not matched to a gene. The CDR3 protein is CASSPTGGAYEETQYF. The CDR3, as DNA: TGTGCCAGCAGCCCAACCGGGGGGGCGTATGAAGAGACCCAGTACTTC.

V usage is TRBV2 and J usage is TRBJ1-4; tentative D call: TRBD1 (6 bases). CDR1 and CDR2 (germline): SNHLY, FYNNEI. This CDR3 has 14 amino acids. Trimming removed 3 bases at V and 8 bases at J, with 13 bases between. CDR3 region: CASSEGGRREKLFF. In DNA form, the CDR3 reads TGTGCCAGCAGTGAGGGGGGGCGGAGGGAAAAACTGTTTTTT.

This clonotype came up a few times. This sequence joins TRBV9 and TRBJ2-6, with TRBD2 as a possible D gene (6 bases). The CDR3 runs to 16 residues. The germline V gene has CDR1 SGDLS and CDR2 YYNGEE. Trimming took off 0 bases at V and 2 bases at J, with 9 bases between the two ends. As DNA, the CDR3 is TGTGCCAGCAGCGTAGCCGCGGGAACTGGGGCCAACGTCCTGACTTTC. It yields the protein CASSVAAGTGANVLTF.

The CDR3: CASRETRSHNYGYTF. The CDR3 nucleotides are TGTGCCAGCAGGGAGACCAGGAGCCATAACTATGGCTACACCTTC. This chain links TRBV2 with TRBJ1-2; D uncertain. V was trimmed by 6 bases and J by 1 base, leaving 15 bases between them. This CDR3 region has 15 residues. Germline-derived CDR1 and CDR2 are SNHLY and FYNNEI.

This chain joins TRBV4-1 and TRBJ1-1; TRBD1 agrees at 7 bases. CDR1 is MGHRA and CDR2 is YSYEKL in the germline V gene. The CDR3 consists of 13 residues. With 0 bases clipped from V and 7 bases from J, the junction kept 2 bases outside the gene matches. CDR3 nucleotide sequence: TGCGCCAGCAGCCAAGACGACAGGGATGAAGCTTTCTTT. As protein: CASSQDDRDEAFF.

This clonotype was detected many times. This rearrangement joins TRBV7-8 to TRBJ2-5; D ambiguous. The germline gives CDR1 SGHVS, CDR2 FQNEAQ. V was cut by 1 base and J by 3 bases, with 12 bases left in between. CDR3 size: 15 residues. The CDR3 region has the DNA TGTGCCAGCAGCTTAGGGGCAAAACCTAAAGAGACCCAGTACTTC. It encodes CASSLGAKPKETQYF.

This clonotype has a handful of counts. As DNA, the CDR3 is TGTGCCACCTCTCGGGGTGAGTCCCGAGCTAACTATGGCTACACCTTC. Protein sequence: CATSRGESRANYGYTF. This chain uses TRBV19 with TRBJ1-2; no firm D call. The V gene lost 10 bases and the J gene lost 0 bases, with 21 bases spanning the gap. The CDR3 consists of 16 residues. Germline assignment: CDR1 LNHDA and CDR2 SQIVND (reference sequence). Full variable domain (remainder filled in from reference TRBV19 and TRBJ1-2): DGGITQSPKYLFRKEGQNVTLSCEQNLNHDAMYWYRQDPGQGLRLIYYSQIVNDFQKGDIAEGYSVSREKKESFPLTVTSAQKNPTAFYLCATSRGESRANYGYTFGSGTRLTVV.

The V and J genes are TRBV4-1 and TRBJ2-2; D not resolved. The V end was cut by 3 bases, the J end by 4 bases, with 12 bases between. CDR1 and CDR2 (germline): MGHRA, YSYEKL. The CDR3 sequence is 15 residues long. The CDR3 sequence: CASSHLTPSTGELFF. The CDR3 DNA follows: TGCGCCAGCAGCCACCTAACTCCTAGCACCGGGGAGCTGTTTTTT.

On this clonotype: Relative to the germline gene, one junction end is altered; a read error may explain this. CDR3 loop: CASSRIELNTEAFF. The CDR3 DNA follows: TGTGCTAGCAGCCGTATCGAGTTGAACACTGAAGCTTTCTTT. The chain couples TRBV7-7 to TRBJ1-1; D remains unclear. Germline CDR1 reads SSHAT; CDR2 reads FNYEAQ (reference sequence). The CDR3 is made up of 14 amino acids.

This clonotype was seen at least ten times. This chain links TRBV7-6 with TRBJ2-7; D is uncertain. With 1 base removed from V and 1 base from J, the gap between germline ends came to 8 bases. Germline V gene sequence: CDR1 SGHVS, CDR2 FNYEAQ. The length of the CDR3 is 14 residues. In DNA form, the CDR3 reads TGTGCCAGCAGCTTAGTTCGTAGTTCCTACGAGCAGTACTTC. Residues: CASSLVRSSYEQYF.

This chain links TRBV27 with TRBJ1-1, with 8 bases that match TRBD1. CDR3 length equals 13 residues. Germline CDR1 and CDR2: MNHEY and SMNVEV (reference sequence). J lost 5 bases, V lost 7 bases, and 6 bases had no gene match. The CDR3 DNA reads TGTGCCAGCAAGGGGACAGGCCCGACTGAAGCTTTCTTT. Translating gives CASKGTGPTEAFF.

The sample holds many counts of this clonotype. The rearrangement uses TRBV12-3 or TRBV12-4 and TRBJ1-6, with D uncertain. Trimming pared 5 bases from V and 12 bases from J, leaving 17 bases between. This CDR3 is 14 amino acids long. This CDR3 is CASSPLGHPLPLHF. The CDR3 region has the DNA TGTGCCAGCAGTCCGCTCGGGCACCCATTACCCCTCCACTTT.

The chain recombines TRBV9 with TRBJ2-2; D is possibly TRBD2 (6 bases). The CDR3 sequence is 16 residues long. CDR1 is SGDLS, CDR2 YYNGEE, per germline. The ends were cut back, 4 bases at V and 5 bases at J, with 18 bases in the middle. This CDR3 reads CASSPRGNRETGELFF. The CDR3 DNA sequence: TGTGCCAGCAGCCCGCGGGGTAATAGGGAAACCGGGGAGCTGTTTTTT.

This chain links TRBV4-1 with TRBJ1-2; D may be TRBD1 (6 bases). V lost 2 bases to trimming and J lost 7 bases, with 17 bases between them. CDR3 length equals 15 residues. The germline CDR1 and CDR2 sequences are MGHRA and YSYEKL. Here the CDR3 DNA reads TGCGCCAGCAGCCAAAATTGGAAGACAGGCATTGGCTACACCTTC. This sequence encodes CASSQNWKTGIGYTF.

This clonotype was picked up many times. The CDR3 region has the DNA TGTGCCAGCAGTTTGTTAGGGGGCGGTGAAAAACTGTTTTTT. As protein: CASSLLGGGEKLFF. The chain combines TRBV12-3 or TRBV12-4 with TRBJ1-4, with 7 bases identical to TRBD1. The trim removed 3 bases at V and 7 bases at J, leaving 5 bases unmatched. The CDR3 spans 14 residues.

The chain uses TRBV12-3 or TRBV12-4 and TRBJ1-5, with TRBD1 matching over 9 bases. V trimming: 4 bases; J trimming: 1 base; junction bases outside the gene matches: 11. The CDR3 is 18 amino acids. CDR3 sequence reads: CASSSSRDRDWSNQPQHF. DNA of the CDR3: TGTGCCAGCAGTTCGTCCCGGGACAGGGACTGGAGCAATCAGCCCCAGCATTTT.

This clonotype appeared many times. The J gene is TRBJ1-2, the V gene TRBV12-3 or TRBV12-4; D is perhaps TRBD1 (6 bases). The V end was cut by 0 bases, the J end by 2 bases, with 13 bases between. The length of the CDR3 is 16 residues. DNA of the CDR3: TGTGCCAGCAGTTTAGCCTGGGACAATGACAACTATGGCTACACCTTC. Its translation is CASSLAWDNDNYGYTF.